This TCR beta chain was documented in a study of T cell changes during pregnancy in multiple sclerosis (dated by TCRdb to between 2019 and 2020). For context, the study as a whole: In women with multiple sclerosis, the researchers looked at how the T cell repertoire shifted as pregnancy progressed.

V has 5 bases trimmed and J has 8 bases trimmed; junction bases matching no gene number 11. Taken from the germline V gene, the CDR1 and CDR2 loops are SGHVS and FNYEAQ. Reading from cysteine to phenylalanine, the CDR3 counts 16 amino acids. CDR3 DNA is the only sequence kept; it has 48 bases, read in frame from the first base. Details on this clone: Its antigen is not yet known. No base quality values were provided; no much bigger clone lies one nucleotide off.

Receptor libraries were prepared by the immunoSEQ multiplex PCR assay. TCRdb limited this immuneACCESS table to in-frame rearrangements with V and J called. A share of clones is missing; checked studies link under half to unresolved V genes, and the rest is unexplained. The sample contains fewer than 100,000 clones, about 93% of them found a single time. 2.6% of the sample is held by the ten biggest clonotypes. Sequenced here: peripheral blood, sampled after pregnancy. This receptor was obtained from a female donor in good health, enrolled as a control in a pregnancy study. The chain employs TRBV7-6 and TRBJ2-1; TRBD2 matches 11 bases in the middle. The CDR3 here reads CASSPISGRAVDEQFF. In nucleotide form, the sequence is TGTGCCAGCAGCCCTATTAGCGGGAGGGCCGTTGATGAGCAGTTCTTC.